This T cell receptor beta chain was documented in a study of stem cell transplantation in POMP-related autoinflammatory disease. Whole-study context: CD8+ T cells were low and CD4+ cells naive-skewed before transplant. Findings and caveats of the study: PRAID patients trended toward lower TRB diversity and higher clonality in all analyzed T-cell subsets. Patients with PRAID showed a restricted number of unique TRB V-J gene pairings.

Assay used: immunoSEQ multiplex PCR; TCRdb lists only in-frame clones, some missing. The sample shows around 26,000 clones, approximately 78% of them seen only once. CDR1 is ENHRY, CDR2 SYGVKD, per germline. V was trimmed by 10 bases and J by 8 bases, leaving 21 bases between them. CDR3 size: 14 residues. In the case of this clone: Antigen: not known.

This sequence originates from a human donor with POMP-related autoinflammation and immune dysregulation (PRAID). Material: CD4+ T cells from PBMCs, obtained before stem cell transplantation. The rearrangement uses TRBV10-3 and TRBJ2-1; D is tentatively TRBD1 or TRBD2 (6 bases each). This chain's CDR3 is CATGATSIVYEQFF. The CDR3 DNA follows: TGTGCCACAGGGGCCACTAGCATTGTCTATGAGCAGTTCTTC.